The present TCR beta chain was sequenced within a study of T-cell memory formation after mild COVID-19. General study results and limits: Pre-infection memory harbored some responding clones, suggesting cross-reactive memory joined. Contracting CD4+ clones lay largely in CM and EM, with CD8+ ones residing in EMRA. Day 15 to 85 contracting clones showed balanced CD4/CD8; day 15 to 37 expanders favored CD4+.

Trimming left V 1 base short and J 5 bases short, with 11 bases between. This CDR3 is 13 amino acids long. Germline V gives CDR1 DFQATT, CDR2 SNEGSKA (reference sequence). About this clonotype: Its target is not known. Just one base apart from a much larger clone, this may be a read error.

Libraries for TCRalpha and TCRbeta carried sample barcodes and unique molecular identifiers via 5'RACE. TCRdb re-called the 5' RACE reads with MiXCR, one entry per CDR3 protein. The sample contains roughly 49,000 distinct CDR3 sequences, 25% to 30% of which appear only once. The clonotype comes from a man between 18 and 29 years old who had mild COVID-19 (a few samples of this study predate the infection). Cell type and time point are not known. Source material: PBMCs or a T cell subset sorted from them (not recorded which). This chain joins TRBV20-1 and TRBJ1-1; D unresolved. The CDR3 reads CSARVNDGTEAFF. CDR3 in DNA: TGCAGTGCTAGAGTGAACGATGGGACTGAAGCTTTCTTT.